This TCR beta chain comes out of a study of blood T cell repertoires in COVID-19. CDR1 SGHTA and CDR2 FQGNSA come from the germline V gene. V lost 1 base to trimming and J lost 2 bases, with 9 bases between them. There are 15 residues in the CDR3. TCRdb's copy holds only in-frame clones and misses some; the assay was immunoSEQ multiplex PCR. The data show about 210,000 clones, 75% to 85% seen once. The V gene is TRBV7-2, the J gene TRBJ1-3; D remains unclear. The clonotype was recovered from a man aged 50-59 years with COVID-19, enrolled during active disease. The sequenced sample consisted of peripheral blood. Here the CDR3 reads CASSLVGLPGNTIYF. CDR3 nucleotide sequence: TGTGCCAGCAGCTTAGTTGGCCTTCCTGGAAACACCATATATTTT.